Following are 4 T cell receptor beta chains from one sample sequenced in a study of cytomegalovirus exposure and HLA in healthy donors. Method: immunoSEQ multiplex PCR; TCRdb's copy keeps in-frame clones and lacks some. Of about 250,000 clones listed, more than 75% are singletons. Sequencing was carried out using PBMCs. These receptors all come from a man aged 18 to 35 in good health and CMV-seropositive.

This chain connects TRBV28 to TRBJ2-5; TRBD1 is a possible D gene (5 bases). V was pared by 6 bases and J by 5 bases, with 10 bases between. Germline V CDR1 and CDR2: MDHEN, SYDVKM. The CDR3 is made up of 12 amino acids. In nucleotides, the CDR3 is TGTGCCAGCAGACCCCCAGGGGAGACCCAGTACTTC. This codes for CASRPPGETQYF.

This rearrangement joins TRBV7-6 to TRBJ1-1, with D maybe TRBD1 (5 bases). Germline CDR1 is SGHVS and CDR2 is FNYEAQ. V dropped 5 bases and J dropped 6 bases, with 13 bases sitting between them. The CDR3 covers 13 residues. The CDR3 sequence: CASSMGGVAEAFF. As DNA, the CDR3 is TGTGCCAGCAGCATGGGGGGGGTGGCTGAAGCTTTCTTT.

This chain connects TRBV5-6 to TRBJ2-2; 7 nucleotides match TRBD2. With V trimmed by 5 bases and J by 5 bases, 0 bases remained unmatched. Germline values: CDR1 SGHDT, CDR2 YYEEEE. CDR3 length: 12 amino acids. CDR3 amino acids: CASRRETGELFF. CDR3 nucleotide sequence: TGTGCCAGCAGGCGGGAGACCGGGGAGCTGTTTTTT.

The chain has TRBV19 and TRBJ2-7; TRBD2 agrees at 9 bases. The CDR3 extends over 15 amino acids. In germline, CDR1 is LNHDA, CDR2 SQIVND (reference sequence). Trimming cost V 8 bases and J 0 bases; bases outside gene matches: 8. The CDR3 here is CASAPAGGYSYEQYF. The CDR3, as DNA: TGTGCCAGTGCCCCAGCGGGGGGCTACTCCTACGAGCAGTACTTC.